This TCR beta chain was sequenced in a study of T cell clones after liver transplantation. Study overall: TCRbeta sequencing after a pre-transplant mixed lymphocyte reaction identified graft-donor-reactive clones, later tracked in post-transplant blood.

With regard to this clone: The target antigen is unknown.

Whole-study results and caveats: Migration into the graft, not deletion, may explain lost graft donor-reactive T cells. In a couple of subjects, few donor cells limited the measurable donor-reactive repertoire.

Looked up from germline, CDR1 is MGHRA and CDR2 is YSYEKL. There are 19 residues in the CDR3. V lost 0 bases, J lost 2 bases, and 9 bases stayed unmatched. Some clones are missing from TCRdb's copy, which holds only in-frame ones; the method was immunoSEQ multiplex PCR. The profile shows 65,000 to 80,000 clones, around four fifths of them singletons. The V and J genes are TRBV4-1 and TRBJ2-6; 8 bases match TRBD1. This receptor was obtained from a human patient who received a liver transplant. A share of the T cells may be of graft donor origin. The material sequenced was CD4+ T cells from blood, taken at the 22-month timepoint. The CDR3 sequence is CASSQDRTGQGAGANVLTF. CDR3 DNA: TGCGCCAGCAGCCAAGACCGGACAGGGCAGGGTGCTGGGGCCAACGTCCTGACTTTC.